A selection of T cell receptor beta chains follows, all from one sample in a study of identical twins. TCRdb independently ran MiXCR on the 5' RACE reads; one entry per CDR3 protein. The sample consists of 1,800,000 or so distinct CDR3 sequences, under 35% of them appearing once. The sequencing input was cord blood. These receptors originate from a newborn girl in good health. The CDR3 runs from the conserved cysteine through the conserved F or W. D genes are given only for firm matches. Clone size is stated in some rows and not others, as once, few, many or a class when expanded.

size,D,V,J,CDR3,DNA
few,NA,TRBV11-3,TRBJ2-3,CASSLGPQVGHPQYF,TGTGCCAGCAGCTTAGGTCCCCAAGTGGGGCACCCGCAGTATTTT
NA,NA,TRBV6-5,TRBJ2-5,CASSYSTVGAVQETQYF,TGTGCCAGCAGTTACTCGACTGTAGGGGCGGTCCAAGAGACCCAGTACTTC
many,NA,TRBV12-3/TRBV12-4,TRBJ1-1,CASSGQLNTEAFF,TGTGCCAGCAGTGGACAGCTGAACACTGAAGCTTTCTTT
NA,NA,TRBV11-1,TRBJ2-7,CASSLVGTRHYNEQYF,TGTGCCAGCAGCTTAGTAGGGACGAGACATTACAATGAGCAGTACTTC
NA,TRBD1,TRBV20-1,TRBJ1-6,CSAWQLGQHNSPLHF,TGCAGTGCCTGGCAGTTGGGACAGCATAATTCACCCCTCCACTTT
few,NA,TRBV5-1,TRBJ2-3,CASSLSFSYMTDTQYF,TGCGCCAGCAGCTTGTCTTTTAGTTACATGACAGATACGCAGTATTTT
NA,NA,TRBV5-1,TRBJ2-1,CASSPLVERGNEQFF,TGCGCCAGCAGCCCTCTAGTGGAGAGGGGGAATGAGCAGTTCTTC
NA,TRBD2,TRBV27,TRBJ2-4,CASSLSLPGTRKQYF,TGTGCCAGCAGTTTATCCCTTCCCGGGACTAGGAAGCAGTACTTC
NA,TRBD2,TRBV6-1,TRBJ2-1,CASSELWRGGDNEQFF,TGTGCCAGCAGTGAATTGTGGCGGGGGGGCGACAATGAGCAGTTCTTC
few,NA,TRBV28,TRBJ1-1,CASSLSPLAEAFF,TGTGCCAGCAGTTTATCCCCGCTCGCTGAAGCTTTCTTT
NA,NA,TRBV28,TRBJ1-5,CASSDPASWAQHF,TGTGCCAGCTCCGACCCGGCCTCCTGGGCCCAGCATTTT
NA,NA,TRBV20-1,TRBJ2-1,CSAFPNYNEQFF,TGCAGTGCTTTTCCTAACTACAATGAGCAGTTCTTC
NA,NA,TRBV30,TRBJ1-2,CAWSTRYGYTF,TGTGCCTGGAGTACAAGGTATGGCTACACCTTC
few,NA,TRBV12-3/TRBV12-4,TRBJ2-7,CASSFSRNEQYF,TGTGCCAGCAGTTTTTCGAGGAACGAGCAGTACTTC
NA,NA,TRBV10-2,TRBJ2-7,CAEEGAYEQYF,TGCGCGGAGGAGGGGGCCTACGAGCAGTACTTC
NA,NA,TRBV5-1,TRBJ2-1,CASSFTYFISESSYNEQFF,TGCGCCAGCAGCTTCACCTACTTTATAAGTGAGAGCTCCTACAATGAGCAGTTCTTC